Sequencing of this T cell receptor (beta chain) was carried out in a study of metastatic and nonmetastatic thyroid tumors. Study details: A comparison of repertoires was made across blood and tumor or nodule tissue from malignant and benign thyroid patients. Points from the study as a whole: When malignant thyroid tumors were compared with benign nodules, TCR beta diversity was reportedly significantly higher in the malignant tumors. This held in both blood and tumor samples.

Every patient was untreated before thyroid surgery. How the authors handled the data: Differences in CDR3 between clinicopathological groups were drawn on to build a classifier intended to discriminate distant-metastatic papillary thyroid cancer patients. TCRdb reprocessed the PCR reads via MiXCR. The V and J calls reflect TCRdb's pipeline rather than the authors' work. The data hold under 25,000 clones, with about 23% observed a single time. Trimming cost V 7 bases and J 6 bases, with 15 bases left between them. This CDR3 is built from 14 residues. Per germline, CDR1 MNHEY and CDR2 SMNVEV (reference sequence). With respect to this clone: Its cognate antigen is unknown.

The sample comprised adjacent normal tissue. This clonotype originated in a female donor with papillary thyroid cancer or a benign thyroid nodule (not recorded which). Some clones in this sample may be carry-over from other donors' samples. The J gene is TRBJ2-2, the V gene TRBV27; D is undetermined. CDR3 amino acids: CASTRRFRAGELFF. For the CDR3, the DNA is TGTGCCAGCACCAGGCGGTTTCGGGCCGGGGAGCTGTTTTTT.